This record concerns one T cell receptor beta chain sequence. Its antigen is undetermined. These data belong to a study of cytomegalovirus exposure and HLA in healthy donors. Study at large: As an earlier analysis found, some 170 million T cells yielded approximately 100 million unique TCR beta sequences. Study-wide points: TCR beta V- and J-gene trimming, according to a later analysis, was linked to a missense DCLRE1C variant. About 87% or about 30% of the time was how often most TCR beta V segments were productive, according to an earlier analysis. Cytomegalovirus association was assigned to approximately 160 TCR beta chains.

The PCR employed 60 Vbeta primers together with 13 Jbeta primers. The data were produced by immunoSEQ multiplex PCR, yet TCRdb's version contains in-frame clones alone and is incomplete. In all, the sample yields approximately 42,000 clones. The CDR3 runs 13 residues. Trimming pared 6 bases from V and 4 bases from J, leaving 10 bases between. Per germline, CDR1 GTSNPN and CDR2 SVGIG (reference sequence). Sequencing used PBMCs. The receptor was isolated from a male donor in good health and CMV-seronegative. The J gene is TRBJ2-6, the V gene TRBV30; TRBD1 is a possible D gene (5 bases). In nucleotides, the CDR3 is TGTGCCTGCCAGGGTACCGGGGCCAACGTCCTGACTTTC. Amino acids: CACQGTGANVLTF. Complete variable domain (other parts from reference TRBV30 and TRBJ2-6): SQTIHQWPATLVQPVGSPLSLECTVEGTSNPNLYWYRQAAGRGLQLLFYSVGIGQISSEVPQNLSASRPQDRQFILSSKKLLLSDSGFYLCACQGTGANVLTFGAGSRLTVL.